The entry below describes one T cell receptor (beta chain). Each PCR reaction had synthetic TCR analog templates spiked into it. Clones were sequenced by immunoSEQ multiplex PCR, and TCRdb holds only the in-frame ones, with some missing. The sample consists of 70,000 to 85,000 clones, 84% of them appearing once. This record comes from a study of PD-L1 blockade in urothelial cancer. About the study: Among blood samples, the median T cell count was about 130,000.

Per patient, between 1 and 8 samples were collected at pretreatment and on-treatment time points. The CDR3 sequence is 16 residues long. The ends lost 2 bases at V and 1 base at J; junction bases unmatched: 3. Germline V gene sequence: CDR1 WNHNN, CDR2 SYGVQD (reference sequence). This sequence joins TRBV10-1 and TRBJ2-2; 8 positions agree with TRBD2. The material sequenced was PBMCs, taken around atezolizumab (anti-PD-L1) treatment. The TCR originated in a man between 70 and 80 years old with urothelial cancer. The CDR3 DNA follows: TGCGCCAGCAGTGAGGGGCTAGCGGGGAACACCGGGGAGCTGTTTTTT. Translated: CASSEGLAGNTGELFF.